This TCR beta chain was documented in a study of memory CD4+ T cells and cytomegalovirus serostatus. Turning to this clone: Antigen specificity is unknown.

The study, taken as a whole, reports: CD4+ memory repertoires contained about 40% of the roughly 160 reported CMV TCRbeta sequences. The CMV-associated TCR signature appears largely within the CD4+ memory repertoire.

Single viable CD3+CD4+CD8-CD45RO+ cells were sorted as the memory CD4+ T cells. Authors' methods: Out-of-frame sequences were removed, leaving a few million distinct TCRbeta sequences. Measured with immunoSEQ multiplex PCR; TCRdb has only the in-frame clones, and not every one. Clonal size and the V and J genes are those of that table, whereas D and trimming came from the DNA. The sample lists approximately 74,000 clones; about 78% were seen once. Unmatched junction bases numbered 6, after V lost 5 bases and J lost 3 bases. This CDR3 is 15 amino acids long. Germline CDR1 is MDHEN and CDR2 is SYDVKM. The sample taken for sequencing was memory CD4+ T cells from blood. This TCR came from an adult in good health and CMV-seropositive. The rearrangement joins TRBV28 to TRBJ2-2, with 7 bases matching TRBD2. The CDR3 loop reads CASSDPSGYTGELFF. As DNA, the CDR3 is TGTGCCAGCAGTGATCCTAGCGGATACACCGGGGAGCTGTTTTTT.